This T cell receptor beta chain derives from a study of blood T cell repertoires in COVID-19. This CDR3 is 16 amino acids long. CDR1 MGHRA and CDR2 YSYEKL come from the germline V gene. On this clone itself: The junction and the germline gene differ at one end; a read error may be behind it.

Original processing notes: Reference gene primer amplification gave nucleated cell count estimates. TCRdb's table, derived via immunoSEQ multiplex PCR, lists solely in-frame clones and lacks some. D and trimming were read from the DNA, whereas the V and J calls and clone size are those reported in that table. The table shows 150,000 to 200,000 clones, with more than 85% occurring only once. The chain couples TRBV4-1 to TRBJ1-6; TRBD1 aligns across 11 bases. This receptor was obtained from a young man with acute or convalescent COVID-19. Material: peripheral blood. CDR3 sequence: CASSKDRDRGNSPLHF. The CDR3 DNA reads TGCGCCAGCAGCAAAGACCGGGACAGGGGGAATTCACCCCTCCACTTT.